This T cell receptor beta chain is drawn from a study of regulatory T cells in long-lasting Graves disease (dated by TCRdb to about 2021). With respect to the entire study: Persistent Graves' disease was defined as antithyroid drug treatment for over 5 years with persistently positive TSH receptor autoantibodies. Persistent Graves' disease patients were compared with newly diagnosed Graves' disease patients by peripheral blood TCR sequencing and RNA sequencing. The study took place in China and was registered as a clinical trial. A total of about 33 samples were covered by TCR sequencing, comprising approximately 13 persistent and about 20 newly diagnosed Graves' disease patients. Antithyroid drugs had been taken for 8.5 to 12 years on average by persistent Graves' disease patients in the clinical cohort. Broad study findings and their caveats: The study examined only peripheral blood because the primary lesion, thyroid tissue, could not be accessed. Persistent patients shared more public clonotypes among themselves (around 3,000) than newly diagnosed patients did (approximately 900). TRBV28, TRBJ1-2 and TRBJ2-5 were preferentially used in persistent disease, while TRBV20-1 and TRBJ2-1 were favored in newly diagnosed disease. Compared with newly diagnosed patients, persistent Graves' disease patients had lower TCR Shannon entropy and fewer highly expanded clones, which suggests clonal expansion. Only the TCR beta chain was sequenced and analyzed. The authors acknowledged the small sample size as a limitation that may reduce accuracy.

This clonotype showed up many times. It lacks a known antigen. Base qualities were left out, and no much larger clone turns up one base away. Libraries came from multiplex PCR. Sequencing relied on an Illumina HiSeq 4000. TCR beta libraries were built with iRepertoire HTBI primers and Arm-PCR amplification of CDR3 regions. Gel purification was performed on PCR products prior to sequencing. Regarding the original processing steps: A total of 60 to 80 TRBV and 14 TRBJ segments were identified across samples and were used for gene usage analysis of CDR3 amino acid clonotypes. COPE and FqMerger were used to merge the filtered high-quality paired reads into contigs. BLAST was used to align contigs to IMGT TRBV, TRBD and TRBJ reference genes, and CDR3 was defined according to IMGT. Any clonotype with a frequency above 0.1% was counted as a highly expanded clone. Shannon entropy served as the measure of repertoire diversity, while the Gini coefficient captured V-J evenness. Clonotypes shared by more than one individual were considered public. TCRdb redid the processing of the public reads, applying fastp at Q25 and MiXCR, and retained in-frame beta chains. Duplicate CDR3 protein sequences are folded into a single record with the most common DNA and genes. The V and J calls, along with clone size, are taken from TCRdb and not from the paper's own processing. In this sample the table shows about 470,000 distinct CDR3 sequences, roughly 20% of which occur a single time. The ten biggest clones cover 7% to 9.5% of the sample.

The time point label, read with the paper, signifies: persistent/refractory GD, antithyroid drugs over 5 years with positive TRAb. For both TCR sequencing and RNA sequencing, RNA was extracted from PBMCs in TRIzol. The diagnosis of Graves' disease was made according to American Thyroid Association guidelines. Recruitment of patients was carried out at an endocrinology department in Xi'an, China. Each patient gave approximately 10 milliliters of peripheral blood, collected in an EDTA anticoagulant tube. Ficoll Paque Plus density gradient separation was used to isolate PBMCs, and no additional T cell sorting was done. RNA quality was checked with an Agilent 2100 Bioanalyzer and agarose gel, and concentration with a NanoDrop 2000. The germline ends are 7 bases apart after V is trimmed by 1 base and J by 1 base. According to the germline V gene, CDR1 reads SGHVS and CDR2 reads FNYEAQ. Counted from cysteine to phenylalanine, this CDR3 has 15 amino acids. The entry retains the CDR3 DNA only, 45 bases that are in frame from base 1.

The TCR comes from a female donor with Graves disease. The material was peripheral blood mononuclear cells (PBMCs), obtained when the disease was refractory, from a patient treated with antithyroid drugs. The rearranged segments are TRBV7-6 and TRBJ2-2, with no reliable assignment of the D segment. The CDR3: CASSLGQENTGELFF. The sequenced DNA is TGTGCCAGCAGCTTAGGGCAGGAGAACACCGGGGAGCTGTTTTTT.